One sample yielded the 2 T cell receptor beta chains listed below, sequenced in a study of blood T cell repertoires in COVID-19 (TCRdb year 2020). Library generation was performed with the immunoSEQ multiplex PCR assay. This immuneACCESS table, as held by TCRdb, lists in-frame sequences with V and J called but not all clones. Of the missing ones, under half trace to an unresolved V gene in checked studies; the others have no known cause. Recorded for this sample are roughly 120,000 clones; around 80% of them occurred a single time. The ten most abundant clones make up 2% to 3% of the sample. Sequencing input: peripheral blood. The origin of the receptors is a middle-aged man with acute or convalescent COVID-19.

The gene calls are TRBV3-1 (or the pseudogene TRBV3-2) and TRBJ2-5, with D maybe TRBD1 (5 bases). V was cut by 1 base and J by 4 bases, with 10 bases left in between. Germline V gives CDR1 LGHDT, CDR2 YNNKEL (reference sequence). The CDR3 consists of 14 residues. CDR3 nucleotides: TGTGCCAGCAGCCAAGGCAGGGCACGAGAGACCCAGTACTTC. This sequence encodes CASSQGRARETQYF.

Written as DNA, the CDR3 is TGTGCCAGCAGCCGGTCTAGCGGGAGTAGTTACGAGCAGTACTTC. Its protein is CASSRSSGSSYEQYF. V and J are TRBV3-1 (or the pseudogene TRBV3-2) and TRBJ2-7; 10 bases map to TRBD2. The CDR3 is 15 amino acids. Looked up from germline, CDR1 is LGHDT and CDR2 is YNNKEL (reference sequence). V shed 4 bases, J shed 4 bases, and the junction held 7 bases outside the gene matches.